This T cell receptor (beta chain) was sequenced in a study of T cell repertoires in cytomegalovirus infection. Study background: CMV epitopes that were recently identified and HLA-C-restricted were used alongside well-studied HLA-B-restricted ones. TCR beta signatures that were public indicated CMV infection and matching HLA type.

The germline gives CDR1 SGHTA, CDR2 FQGNSA. The ends lost 10 bases at V and 7 bases at J; junction bases unmatched: 8. CDR3 length: 13 residues. General study results and limits: In two of eight donors, the top clonotype was HLA-C-restricted CMV-specific. Cumulated frequencies of public TCR beta families served to identify carriers of CMV plus the relevant HLA.

MiXCR, applied by TCRdb to the reads, yields one record per CDR3 protein. In the table there are 380,000 or so distinct CDR3 sequences, nearly 35% of which are singletons. Turning to this clonotype: The target antigen is unknown.

The chain is built from TRBV7-2 and TRBJ2-5, with 11 bases fitting TRBD2. This TCR was recovered from a human donor in good health (CMV status not recorded). Some clones in this sample may be carry-over from other donors' samples. The sample here was cultured PBMCs, taken from culture after CMV antigen stimulation. The CDR3 nucleotides are TGTGCCATGAGTAGCGGGAGGGAAGGGACCCAGTACTTC. Its protein product is CAMSSGREGTQYF.